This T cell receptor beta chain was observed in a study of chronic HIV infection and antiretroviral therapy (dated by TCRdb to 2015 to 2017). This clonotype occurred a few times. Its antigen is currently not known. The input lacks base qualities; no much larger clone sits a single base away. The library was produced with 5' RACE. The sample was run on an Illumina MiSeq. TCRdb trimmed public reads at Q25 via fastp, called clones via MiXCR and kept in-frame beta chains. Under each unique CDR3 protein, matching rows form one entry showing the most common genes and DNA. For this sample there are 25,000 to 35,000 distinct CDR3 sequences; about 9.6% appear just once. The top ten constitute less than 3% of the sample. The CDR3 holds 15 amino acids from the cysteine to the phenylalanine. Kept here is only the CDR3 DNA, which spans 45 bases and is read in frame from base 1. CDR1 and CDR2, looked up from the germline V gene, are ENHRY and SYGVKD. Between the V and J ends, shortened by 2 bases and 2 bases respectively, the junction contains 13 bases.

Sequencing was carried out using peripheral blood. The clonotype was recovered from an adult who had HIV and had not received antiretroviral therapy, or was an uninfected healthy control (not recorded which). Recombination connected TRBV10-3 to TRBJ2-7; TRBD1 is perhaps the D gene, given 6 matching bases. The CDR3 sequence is CAISEPTRGTYEQYF. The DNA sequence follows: TGTGCCATCAGTGAGCCGACCAGGGGCACCTACGAGCAGTACTTC.